Listed below are T cell receptor beta chains from one sample, sequenced in a study of beta chain features in type 1 diabetes. Assay: immunoSEQ multiplex PCR; the TCRdb copy retains only in-frame clones and omits some. The sample yields about 270,000 clones, roughly an eighth seen once. The source material was naive CD4+ T cells from blood. The receptors originated from a man under 40 with type 1 diabetes. Each CDR3 is given with its conserved first and last residue.

v_gene: TRBV7-6; CDR3aa: CASSLEASGSYNEQFF
v_gene: TRBV4-3; CDR3aa: CASSPEGGRGYTF
v_gene: TRBV2; CDR3aa: CASSEAQNYYGYTF
v_gene: TRBV25-1; CDR3aa: CASTTGYQPQHF
v_gene: TRBV30; CDR3aa: CAWSVGFGGLVETQYF
v_gene: TRBV6-5; CDR3aa: CASSYSRVNTEAFF
v_gene: TRBV28; CDR3aa: CASSFPGVGNTEAFF
v_gene: TRBV7-8; CDR3aa: CASSLEHKQYQETQYF
v_gene: TRBV6-1; CDR3aa: CASSEAATIRQGQYF
v_gene: TRBV5-1; CDR3aa: CASSPGTGGETQYF
v_gene: TRBV15; CDR3aa: CATSRPLAGVPEQYF
v_gene: TRBV28; CDR3aa: CASRRGSGANVLTF
v_gene: TRBV5-6; CDR3aa: CASSLEGGSNQPQHF
v_gene: TRBV6-6; CDR3aa: CASSYSDPRDTQYF
v_gene: TRBV4-2; CDR3aa: CASSQGTWTSGTEQFF
v_gene: TRBV30; CDR3aa: CAWKVRDSSYEQYF
v_gene: TRBV19; CDR3aa: CASSFEGPNTGELFF
v_gene: TRBV18; CDR3aa: CASSPSAGANVLTF
v_gene: TRBV5-6; CDR3aa: CASSLAGQPEAQHF
v_gene: TRBV2; CDR3aa: CASRWDRAGYTF
v_gene: TRBV7-9; CDR3aa: CASSFLAGGLTDTQYF
v_gene: TRBV7-2; CDR3aa: CASSQFLSGNTIYF
v_gene: TRBV18; CDR3aa: CASSPVGGDTEAFF
v_gene: TRBV7-3; CDR3aa: CASSGSGDSEAFF
v_gene: TRBV25-1; CDR3aa: CASSESTRAGGDYGYTF
v_gene: TRBV5-1; CDR3aa: CASSLGGQGALYEQYF
v_gene: TRBV11-2; CDR3aa: CASSLAWPLGTEAFF
v_gene: TRBV11-2; CDR3aa: CASSSFRRTGDGYTF
v_gene: TRBV5-1; CDR3aa: CASRSGGKGTFF
v_gene: TRBV5-1; CDR3aa: CASSLTTTNEKLFF
v_gene: TRBV28; CDR3aa: CASRRLLPGQFTGELFF
v_gene: TRBV7-2; CDR3aa: CASSLDWGGAPHEQYF
v_gene: TRBV6-5; CDR3aa: CASSYSRQGKGYTF
v_gene: TRBV7-3; CDR3aa: CASSFRLERDEQFF
v_gene: TRBV11-2; CDR3aa: CASSQQDRTGGYTF
v_gene: TRBV30; CDR3aa: CAWRDKGLIRDTQYF
v_gene: TRBV30; CDR3aa: CAWSMGGPYEQYF
v_gene: TRBV5-1; CDR3aa: CASSPTSGSSYNEQFF
v_gene: TRBV2; CDR3aa: CASSGFFLSGTYNEQFF
v_gene: TRBV30; CDR3aa: CAWSPGQNTGELFF
v_gene: TRBV6-1; CDR3aa: CASGRGDQYEQYF
v_gene: TRBV7-3; CDR3aa: CASSGRELVGANVLTF